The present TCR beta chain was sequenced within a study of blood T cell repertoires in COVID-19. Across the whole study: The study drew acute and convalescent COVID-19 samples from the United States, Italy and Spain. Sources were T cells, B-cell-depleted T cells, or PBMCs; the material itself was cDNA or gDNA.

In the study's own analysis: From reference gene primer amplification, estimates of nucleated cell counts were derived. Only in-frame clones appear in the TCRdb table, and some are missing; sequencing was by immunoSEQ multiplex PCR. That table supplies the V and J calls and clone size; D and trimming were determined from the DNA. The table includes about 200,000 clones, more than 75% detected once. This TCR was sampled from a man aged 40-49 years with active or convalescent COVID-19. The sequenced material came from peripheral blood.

The CDR3 spells CASSAQGGEVNTGELFF. The CDR3 DNA reads as TGTGCCAGCAGCGCCCAAGGGGGGGAGGTAAACACCGGGGAGCTGTTTTTT. The chain joins TRBV9 to TRBJ2-2; perhaps TRBD2 as D (7 bases). The CDR3 runs 17 residues. The germline V and J ends were trimmed by 3 bases and 2 bases, with 17 bases remaining between them. From germline, CDR1 is SGDLS and CDR2 YYNGEE.